These 29 T cell receptor beta chains share one sample of origin, sequenced in a study of T cells after yellow fever vaccination. TCRdb independently ran MiXCR on the 5' RACE reads; one entry per CDR3 protein. The sample contains 550,000 or so distinct CDR3 sequences, over 15% of which appear only once. The input for sequencing was PBMCs, taken 15 days after the yellow fever booster vaccination. These TCRs come from a young man who received the YFV17D yellow fever vaccine.

The chain is built from TRBV12-3 or TRBV12-4 and TRBJ1-5; the D gene is possibly TRBD1 (6 bases). The ends were cut back, 3 bases at V and 4 bases at J, with 10 bases in the middle. The CDR3 runs to 14 residues. CDR3 DNA: TGTGCCAGCAGTTTGCCTGGACAGAATCAGCCCCAGCATTTT. Protein product: CASSLPGQNQPQHF.

The chain has TRBV6-1 and TRBJ2-3, with D perhaps matching TRBD2 (6 bases). This CDR3 comprises 15 residues. Germline values: CDR1 MNHNS, CDR2 SASEGT. V was shortened by 6 bases and J by 3 bases, with 16 bases between the two germline ends. The DNA for the CDR3 is TGTGCCAGCAGCCCTTCGGGGGATTGGACAGATACGCAGTATTTT. Amino acid sequence: CASSPSGDWTDTQYF.

Ten or more counts support this clonotype. The chain carries TRBV12-3 or TRBV12-4 and TRBJ2-1; D not resolved. This CDR3 has 13 residues. V lost 6 bases and J 7 bases, leaving 13 bases between the germline ends. CDR3 region: CASSLSGPNEQFF. DNA for the CDR3: TGTGCCAGCAGCCTGTCAGGCCCAAATGAGCAGTTCTTC.

The chain couples TRBV29-1 to TRBJ2-4; D unresolved. In germline, CDR1 is SQVTM, CDR2 ANQGSEA. V was shortened by 6 bases and J by 0 bases, with 12 bases between the two germline ends. The CDR3 has 14 amino acids. The CDR3 DNA reads TGCAGCGTACGATCCGAACTAGCCAAAAACATTCAGTACTTC. This gives the protein CSVRSELAKNIQYF.

The genes are TRBV29-1 and TRBJ1-1, with a possible D match to TRBD1 (6 bases). Trimming left V 6 bases short and J 0 bases short, with 11 bases between. This CDR3 contains 13 residues. Germline V CDR1 and CDR2: SQVTM, ANQGSEA. The CDR3: CSVGGQLNTEAFF. The CDR3 nucleotides are TGCAGCGTGGGTGGACAGCTGAACACTGAAGCTTTCTTT. Drawing the rest from reference TRBV29-1 and TRBJ1-1, the complete variable domain is SAVISQKPSRDICQRGTSLTIQCQVDSQVTMMFWYRQQPGQSLTLIATANQGSEATYESGFVIDKFPISRPNLTFSTLTVSNMSPEDSSIYLCSVGGQLNTEAFFGQGTRLTVV.

The chain recombines TRBV10-2 with TRBJ2-3, with D uncertain. Trimming removed 6 bases from V and 4 bases from J, with 5 bases in between. Germline values: CDR1 WSHSY, CDR2 SAAADI. This CDR3 spans 11 amino acids. CDR3 bases: TGCGCCAGCAGAGAGCCAGATACGCAGTATTTT. Its translation is CASREPDTQYF.

This clonotype was counted a single time. This may be a read error, as it is one base from a much larger clone. V gene TRBV7-9 combines with J gene TRBJ2-2; 8 bases line up with TRBD1. Per the germline V gene, CDR1 is SEHNR and CDR2 is FQNEAQ (reference sequence). There are 16 residues in the CDR3. J was trimmed by 1 base and V by 7 bases; bases with no gene match: 8. CDR3 DNA sequence: TGTGCCAGCATCACCACGGACAGGGAGAACACCGGGGAGCTGTTTTTT. This sequence encodes CASITTDRENTGELFF.

This clonotype was recorded a few times. The gene calls are TRBV20-1 and TRBJ2-1; 8 bases align to TRBD2. This CDR3 comprises 15 residues. CDR1 is DFQATT, CDR2 SNEGSKA, per germline (reference sequence). V dropped 0 bases and J dropped 2; count of bases not matched to a gene: 3. CDR3 protein: CSAREVTSAYNEQFF. The CDR3 region has the DNA TGCAGTGCTAGAGAGGTGACTAGCGCCTACAATGAGCAGTTCTTC.

The table lists this clonotype with many counts. The J gene is TRBJ2-5, the V gene TRBV12-3 or TRBV12-4, with 7 nucleotides matching TRBD1. Unmatched junction bases numbered 4, after V lost 6 bases and J lost 3 bases. The CDR3 consists of 13 residues. The CDR3 bases are TGTGCCAGCAGGGCCGGGACAGAAGAGACCCAGTACTTC. Translation gives CASRAGTEETQYF.

This clonotype occurred a few times. The chain carries TRBV7-3 and TRBJ2-1; tentatively, D is TRBD1 or TRBD2 (5 bases each). The CDR3 is 15 amino acids. Germline CDR1 is SGHTA and CDR2 is FQGTGA. V lost 5 bases to trimming and J lost 6 bases, with 17 bases between them. The CDR3 sequence is CASSLLGDGLNEQFF. CDR3 DNA sequence: TGTGCCAGCAGCCTCCTTGGGGACGGCCTCAATGAGCAGTTCTTC.

The chain couples TRBV7-2 to TRBJ2-5; 8 bases line up with TRBD2. CDR3 length equals 17 residues. Per germline, CDR1 SGHTA and CDR2 FQGNSA. The V gene end was trimmed by 1 base and the J gene end by 0 bases; junction bases not matched to a gene: 7. The CDR3 loop is CASSLGISGTYQETQYF. The DNA of the CDR3 is TGTGCCAGCAGCTTAGGTATTAGCGGGACCTACCAAGAGACCCAGTACTTC.

CDR3 region: CASRGLADRDTQYF. CDR3 nucleotide sequence: TGTGCCAGCAGAGGACTAGCGGACAGGGATACGCAGTATTTT. The gene calls are TRBV6-2 or TRBV6-3 and TRBJ2-3; 10 nucleotides agree with TRBD2. The CDR3 runs 14 residues. The V gene end was trimmed by 6 bases and the J gene end by 6 bases; junction bases not matched to a gene: 6. Germline CDR1 and CDR2: MNHEY and SVGEGT.

The chain uses TRBV15 and TRBJ2-3; possibly TRBD2 for D (5 bases). The CDR3 covers 13 residues. Germline values: CDR1 LNHNV, CDR2 YYDKDF (reference sequence). Trimming removed 0 bases at V and 9 bases at J, with 10 bases between. The CDR3 nucleotides are TGTGCCACCAGCAGAGACCTAGGAGGCACGCAGTATTTT. Protein product: CATSRDLGGTQYF.

This clonotype occurred many times. The chain employs TRBV12-3 or TRBV12-4 and TRBJ2-2, with D perhaps given as TRBD1 or TRBD2 (7 bases each). The CDR3 extends over 15 amino acids. V gave up 0 bases and J gave up 5 bases, with 10 bases separating them. CDR3 DNA sequence: TGTGCCAGCAGTTTAGCCAGGGGGGGTACCGGGGAGCTGTTTTTT. As protein: CASSLARGGTGELFF.

The chain is built from TRBV20-1 and TRBJ1-2; no clear D gene. The germline V and J ends were trimmed by 0 bases and 4 bases, with 12 bases remaining between them. The CDR3 is 14 amino acids. Germline V gene sequence: CDR1 DFQATT, CDR2 SNEGSKA (reference sequence). This CDR3 is CSARDRVSPYGYTF. The CDR3 region has the DNA TGCAGTGCTAGAGATCGGGTCAGCCCCTATGGCTACACCTTC.

The CDR3 spells CSVARGLEETQYF. The CDR3 DNA reads as TGCAGCGTTGCTCGGGGGCTCGAAGAGACCCAGTACTTC. The rearrangement links TRBV29-1 to TRBJ2-5; D is perhaps TRBD1 or TRBD2 (6 bases each). Germline V gene lookup returns CDR1 SQVTM and CDR2 ANQGSEA. This CDR3 is 13 amino acids long. V was pared by 4 bases and J by 3 bases, with 12 bases between.

The V gene is TRBV6-1, the J gene TRBJ1-1; D possibly corresponds to TRBD1 (5 bases). From germline, CDR1 is MNHNS and CDR2 SASEGT. V dropped 4 bases and J dropped 4 bases, with 10 bases sitting between them. The CDR3 has 13 amino acids. DNA of the CDR3: TGTGCCAGCAGTGCCTCGGGGGGCACTGAAGCTTTCTTT. Its translation: CASSASGGTEAFF.

The gene calls are TRBV10-3 and TRBJ2-3; 12 nucleotides line up with TRBD2. V trimming: 4 bases; J trimming: 0 bases; junction bases outside the gene matches: 8. The CDR3 runs 18 residues. Germline V gene data show CDR1 as ENHRY and CDR2 as SYGVKD. The CDR3 DNA follows: TGTGCCATCAGTGGTGCCACCGGGACTAGCGGGAGCACAGATACGCAGTATTTT. Residues: CAISGATGTSGSTDTQYF.

This clonotype has more than one count but fewer than ten. The rearrangement uses TRBV19 and TRBJ2-7, with 7 bases matching TRBD1. Trimming took 2 bases from V and 7 from J; bases not matched to a gene: 14. Germline V CDR1 and CDR2: LNHDA, SQIVND (reference sequence). The CDR3 loop spans 16 amino acids. CDR3 in amino acids: CASSIIQTTGRREQYF. DNA of the CDR3: TGTGCCAGTAGTATAATTCAGACGACAGGGAGAAGGGAGCAGTACTTC.

In this sample, this clonotype turned up a few times. The CDR3 DNA follows: TGCGCCAGCAGCTTGGAGTGGTCGAGTGGGCAGTACTTC. Translation: CASSLEWSSGQYF. The gene calls are TRBV5-1 and TRBJ2-7; D is uncertain. V lost 0 bases and J 9 bases, leaving 13 bases between the germline ends. Looked up from germline, CDR1 is SGHRS and CDR2 is YFSETQ. The CDR3 is 13 residues long.

The chain combines TRBV7-7 with TRBJ2-7; 8 positions match TRBD1. Germline assignment: CDR1 SSHAT and CDR2 FNYEAQ (reference sequence). Trimming took 5 bases from V and 3 from J; bases not matched to a gene: 9. This CDR3 has 15 amino acids. In DNA, the CDR3 is TGTGCCAGCAGCAACGGACAGGGACCGCGCTACGAGCAGTACTTC. Its protein product is CASSNGQGPRYEQYF.

Only a few counts were recorded for this clonotype. This chain links TRBV18 with TRBJ1-3; the match to TRBD1 covers 9 bases. The CDR3 is 20 amino acids. Germline CDR1 is KGHSH and CDR2 is LQKENI. V shed 2 bases, J shed 4 bases, and the junction held 18 bases outside the gene matches. The CDR3 reads CASSPVFPGQGFSPGNTIYF. The DNA of the CDR3 is TGTGCCAGCTCACCAGTATTTCCGGGACAGGGCTTTTCTCCAGGAAACACCATATATTTT. The complete variable domain, with remaining parts taken from reference TRBV18 and TRBJ1-3, reads NAGVMQNPRHLVRRRGQEARLRCSPMKGHSHVYWYRQLPEEGLKFMVYLQKENIIDESGMPKERFSAEFPKEGPSILRIQQVVRGDSAAYFCASSPVFPGQGFSPGNTIYFGEGSWLTVV.

Only a few counts were recorded for this clonotype. The CDR3 nucleotides read TGTGCCAGCACTCTGGACTCCTCCTACAATGAGCAGTTCTTC. Encoded protein: CASTLDSSYNEQFF. The J gene is TRBJ2-1, the V gene TRBV6-1, with a tentative D call TRBD2 (5 bases). With 7 bases removed from V and 0 bases from J, the gap between germline ends came to 10 bases. This CDR3 contains 14 residues. Looked up from germline, CDR1 is MNHNS and CDR2 is SASEGT.

This clonotype was detected only a few times. The chain uses TRBV5-1 and TRBJ2-1; 7 bases line up with TRBD1. This CDR3 spans 15 amino acids. The germline V gene encodes CDR1 SGHRS and CDR2 YFSETQ. Losses at the gene ends were 0 bases for V and 3 bases for J; bases not matched to a gene: 3. For the CDR3, the DNA is TGCGCCAGCAGCTTGGCAGCAGGGGGCTACAATGAGCAGTTCTTC. This translates into CASSLAAGGYNEQFF.

The CDR3 protein is CASSQNRDSYNEQFF. In DNA, the CDR3 is TGTGCCAGCAGCCAAAACCGGGACAGCTACAATGAGCAGTTCTTC. V usage is TRBV7-7 and J usage is TRBJ2-1; 7 bases map to TRBD1. There are 15 residues in the CDR3. Germline CDR1 and CDR2: SSHAT and FNYEAQ (reference sequence). The ends lost 5 bases at V and 3 bases at J; junction bases unmatched: 7.

V gene TRBV10-1 combines with J gene TRBJ2-3; TRBD2 agrees at 11 bases. V lost 2 bases to trimming and J lost 6 bases; unmatched junction nucleotides: 7. Per the germline V gene, CDR1 is WNHNN and CDR2 is SYGVQD (reference sequence). CDR3 length: 16 residues. CDR3 in amino acids: CASSETGASGRDTQYF. CDR3 DNA sequence: TGCGCCAGCAGTGAGACAGGGGCTAGCGGGAGGGATACGCAGTATTTT.

The chain joins TRBV5-4 to TRBJ2-7; either TRBD1 or TRBD2 may fit D (5 bases each). The CDR3 extends over 13 amino acids. Germline lookup yields CDR1 SGHNT and CDR2 YYREEE (reference sequence). The V gene lost 2 bases and the J gene lost 7 bases, with 13 bases spanning the gap. The CDR3 sequence: CASSFGGPGEQYF. CDR3 nucleotide sequence: TGTGCCAGCAGCTTTGGGGGTCCTGGAGAGCAGTACTTC.

This clonotype was detected a few times. The V and J genes are TRBV12-3 or TRBV12-4 and TRBJ2-7; no clear D. V lost 6 bases and J 0 bases, leaving 15 bases between the germline ends. The CDR3 has 15 residues. DNA of the CDR3: TGTGCCAGCAGGGGGTTGAGCGAGGTCTCCTACGAGCAGTACTTC. It codes for CASRGLSEVSYEQYF.

V usage is TRBV12-3 or TRBV12-4 and J usage is TRBJ2-3; 7 bases agree with TRBD2. The V gene end was trimmed by 5 bases and the J gene end by 6 bases; junction bases not matched to a gene: 11. CDR3 length: 15 amino acids. DNA for the CDR3: TGTGCCAGCAGTCCGCAGGGAGGGAGGACCGATACGCAGTATTTT. This sequence encodes CASSPQGGRTDTQYF.